A single sample is the source of the 7 T cell receptor beta chains below, sequenced in a study of Graves' ophthalmopathy and Graves' hyperthyroidism. Amplifying from RNA transcripts, the study obtained TCR beta CDR3 regions. HTBI primers were used in a first-round RT-PCR, which preceded a second-round multiplex PCR. TCRdb reprocessed the multiplex PCR reads via MiXCR and lists one record per CDR3 protein. The table lists 500,000 to 700,000 distinct CDR3 sequences, roughly 20% of them singletons, with about 6.6% in the top ten. The sample was peripheral blood. These receptor sequences come from a woman in her late teens or twenties with stable Graves' hyperthyroidism. Some clones in this sample may be carry-over from other donors' samples.

At least ten counts were recorded for this clonotype. This chain joins TRBV4-1 and TRBJ2-5; 8 bases align to TRBD2. The CDR3 is 16 residues long. CDR1 MGHRA and CDR2 YSYEKL come from the germline V gene. The V and J ends lost 2 bases and 1 base, in that order; junction bases with no gene match: 6. CDR3 region: CASSQPLAGRQETQYF. The CDR3 DNA sequence: TGCGCCAGCAGCCAACCCCTAGCGGGCCGCCAAGAGACCCAGTACTTC.

This clonotype was detected ten times or more. The chain links TRBV7-9 to TRBJ2-7; 11 bases align to TRBD1. Germline loops: CDR1 SEHNR, CDR2 FQNEAQ (reference sequence). J lost 5 bases, V lost 4 bases, and 7 bases had no gene match. The CDR3 spans 15 residues. Here the CDR3 DNA reads TGTGCCAGCAGCTACAGGGACAGGGGGATCGACGAGCAGTACTTC. The encoded protein is CASSYRDRGIDEQYF.

This clonotype was seen at least ten times. This chain connects TRBV9 to TRBJ2-5; D is unclear. The germline CDR1 and CDR2 sequences are SGDLS and YYNGEE. CDR3 size: 13 residues. Trimming took off 0 bases at V and 5 bases at J, with 8 bases between the two ends. DNA for the CDR3: TGTGCCAGCAGCGTAGCTACATGGGAGACCCAGTACTTC. This gives the protein CASSVATWETQYF.

This clonotype was found a few times. This chain joins TRBV28 and TRBJ1-2; tentative D call: TRBD1 (6 bases). The germline CDR1 and CDR2 sequences are MDHEN and SYDVKM. Trimming pared 8 bases from V and 5 bases from J, leaving 15 bases between. The CDR3 consists of 13 residues. As DNA, the CDR3 is TGTGCCAGCGTCCAAGGGGGTTGGTATGGCTACACCTTC. Translated, it gives CASVQGGWYGYTF.

The rearrangement uses TRBV28 and TRBJ2-6; D uncertain. The CDR3 loop spans 16 amino acids. CDR1 MDHEN and CDR2 SYDVKM come from the germline V gene. V lost 4 bases and J lost 1, with 11 bases in between. The CDR3 region is CASSSPGRSGANVLTF. CDR3 DNA sequence: TGTGCCAGCAGTTCCCCCGGAAGGTCTGGGGCCAACGTCCTGACTTTC. Using reference TRBV28 and TRBJ2-6 for the parts outside the CDR3, the full variable domain is DVKVTQSSRYLVKRTGEKVFLECVQDMDHENMFWYRQDPGLGLRLIYFSYDVKMKEKGDIPEGYSVSREKKERFSLILESASTNQTSMYLCASSSPGRSGANVLTFGAGSRLTVL.

This clonotype appeared many times. CDR3 nucleotide sequence: TGTGCCTGGAGAGCACAGACAGGAAAGCGGGGCTACGAGCAGTACTTC. Translating it yields CAWRAQTGKRGYEQYF. The chain carries TRBV30 and TRBJ2-7, with a tentative D call TRBD2 (7 bases). The V gene's germline CDR1 is GTSNPN and CDR2 SVGIG (reference sequence). V was cut by 3 bases and J by 3 bases, with 21 bases left in between. The CDR3 contains 16 residues.

CDR3 in amino acids: CASSPPLNQETQYF. The CDR3, as DNA: TGTGCCAGCAGTCCTCCCCTCAACCAAGAGACCCAGTACTTC. The chain carries TRBV28 and TRBJ2-5; D gene unclear. Germline values: CDR1 MDHEN, CDR2 SYDVKM. V lost 5 bases to trimming and J lost 0 bases, with 10 bases between them. The CDR3 consists of 14 residues. The whole variable domain, filled in from reference TRBV28 and TRBJ2-5, reads DVKVTQSSRYLVKRTGEKVFLECVQDMDHENMFWYRQDPGLGLRLIYFSYDVKMKEKGDIPEGYSVSREKKERFSLILESASTNQTSMYLCASSPPLNQETQYFGPGTRLLVL.